Listed below are T cell receptor beta chains from one sample, sequenced in a study of radiation and T cells in renal cell carcinoma. Sequenced by immunoSEQ multiplex PCR; TCRdb stores in-frame clones only, minus some. The sample carries about 150,000 clones, 87% recorded once. This specimen consisted of blood, obtained from a patient whose treatment included radiotherapy and nephrectomy. Every receptor here comes from a woman between 50 and 59 years old with renal cell carcinoma. The conserved cysteine and the conserved F or W are not part of the CDR3 here.

CDR3aa: ASSQTTTGLGSLYEQY
j_gene: TRBJ2-7
len: 16
v_gene: TRBV4-1

CDR3aa: ASNQLWGPLH
j_gene: TRBJ1-6
len: 10
v_gene: TRBV6-5

CDR3aa: ASTPTGVNTEAF
j_gene: TRBJ1-1
len: 12
v_gene: TRBV6-5

CDR3aa: ASSIGSRNTEAF
j_gene: TRBJ1-1
len: 12
v_gene: TRBV19

CDR3aa: ASSLGGYTREQY
j_gene: TRBJ2-7
len: 12
v_gene: TRBV11-2

CDR3aa: ASSLARGYNSPLH
j_gene: TRBJ1-6
len: 13
v_gene: TRBV7-2

CDR3aa: ASSAQVASGNTIY
j_gene: TRBJ1-3
len: 13
v_gene: TRBV5-1

CDR3aa: ASSYRTGGDQPQH
j_gene: TRBJ1-5
len: 13
v_gene: TRBV6-5

CDR3aa: ASSLDRVSGYT
j_gene: TRBJ1-2
len: 11
v_gene: TRBV7-9

CDR3aa: ASSNTGELF
j_gene: TRBJ2-2
len: 9
v_gene: TRBV11-2

CDR3aa: ASSLVRTDEKLF
j_gene: TRBJ1-4
len: 12
v_gene: TRBV7-8